This T cell receptor beta chain was captured by sequencing in a study of T cell repertoires in cytomegalovirus infection. Study information: Researchers turned to recently identified HLA-C-restricted CMV epitopes as well as well-studied HLA-B-restricted ones. CMV infection plus the matching HLA type was flagged by public TCR beta signatures.

On this clonotype: Its antigen is unknown.

Germline V gene lookup returns CDR1 MDHEN and CDR2 SYDVKM. This CDR3 is 17 amino acids long. J was trimmed by 0 bases and V by 4 bases; bases with no gene match: 4. TCRdb re-analysed the reads in MiXCR, keeping a single row per CDR3 protein. This sample has approximately 770,000 distinct CDR3 sequences, with 25% to 30% found just once. The clonotype comes from a human donor in good health (CMV status not recorded). Some clones in this sample may be carry-over from other donors' samples. The sample consisted of cultured CD8+ T cells from PBMCs, taken from culture after CMV antigen stimulation. The genes are TRBV28 and TRBJ1-3; 12 bases map to TRBD1. CDR3 amino acids: CASSSPGQGASGNTIYF. CDR3 sequence (DNA): TGTGCCAGCAGTTCACCGGGACAGGGGGCCTCTGGAAACACCATATATTTT.